What follows describes a single T cell receptor (beta chain). V lost 7 bases, J lost 4 bases, and 14 bases lay in between. Germline V gives CDR1 MNHEY, CDR2 SVGAGI. The CDR3 covers 14 residues. The source of the sample is a study of cytomegalovirus exposure and HLA in healthy donors. The PCR employed 60 Vbeta primers together with 13 Jbeta primers. Assay: immunoSEQ multiplex PCR; the TCRdb copy retains only in-frame clones and omits some. The table lists 95,000 to 150,000 clones, roughly 80% of them singletons. The sample comprised PBMCs. This receptor was taken from a young man in good health and CMV-seronegative. The V and J genes are TRBV6-5 and TRBJ1-3; D may be TRBD1 (6 bases). The CDR3 DNA reads TGTGCCAGCAAAGTCACAGGGCGGGGAAACACCATATATTTT. Protein sequence: CASKVTGRGNTIYF.